This T cell receptor (beta chain) was recorded in a study of early stage breast cancer tumors (dated by TCRdb to between 2016 and 2019). About the investigation overall: Of the roughly 16 invasive breast tumors, 12 to 13 were found to be estrogen receptor-positive, progesterone receptor-positive and HER2-negative. Of the roughly twelve ER+/PR+/HER2- tumors, eight were classified as invasive ductal carcinomas and four as invasive lobular carcinomas. The average read coverage per sample was roughly 9.6-fold. Across all samples, approximately 2,500,000 templates representing around 1 million unique clonotypes were detected. Here is what the overall study found, with its caveats: Because the cohort was small, analysis by tumor subtype was not possible. Enriched TCRB sequences shared across patients were found to be mostly commonly generated sequences that were unlikely to play an important role in the tumor microenvironment. Repertoires from blood and normal breast were more alike than repertoires from blood and tumor, and in about 90% of the 16 patients, comparing each tissue with blood separated tumor from normal. Compared with adjacent normal breast tissue, tumors had higher clonality and 2 to 3-fold greater T cell density. Bulk genomic DNA sequencing of unsorted cells missed chain pairing and functional markers such as CD4, CD8 and FOXP3.

Two independent genomic DNA replicates were amplified for each sample, with approximately 0.5 ug used for blood and about 1.5 ug for tumor or normal breast. Following the manufacturer's instructions, the ImmunoSeq Intro kit was used to carry out TCRB sequencing on genomic DNA. For absolute quantification, the 31-cycle multiplex PCR included proprietary primers along with spike-in control sequences. Single-end 150-bp reads were used to sequence an 87-bp fragment covering the CDR3 and the flanking V and J genes. Each lane of an Illumina MiSeq using version 3.0 chemistry carried seven multiplexed samples, with two replicates per sample. The published analysis was carried out like this. The vendor's proprietary pipeline processed the raw data and merged both replicates into a single result for each sample. To define clonotypes, the study grouped productive rearrangements that shared the V-gene family, CDR3 amino acid sequence and J-gene segment. Clonality was calculated as 1 minus the normalized Shannon entropy (Pielou evenness) of TCRB abundances. T cell density was estimated as total templates divided by the number of input cells, with the number of input cells inferred from the DNA input amount. Recon, run with its default parameters, was used to estimate overall repertoire diversity and clonality. Clonotypes with over 0.1% abundance in tumor and at least 32-fold higher abundance in tumor than in normal breast were defined as tumor-enriched. Drawn from immuneACCESS, this table holds only the in-frame rearrangements with V and J called that TCRdb kept. Clones are partly lost; checked studies trace under half to an unresolved V gene and leave the rest unexplained. V, J and clone size are those of that table, while D and trimming were read from the DNA. Across this sample there are approximately 11,000 clones, with 55% to 75% seen only once. The ten biggest clones cover more than 20% of the sample.

Dicing about 17-50 mg of tumor tissue typically produced more than 2.5 ug of DNA. The study profiled bulk TCR beta-chain repertoires in matched peripheral blood, tumor and adjacent normal breast tissue taken from some 15 patients with early-stage breast cancer. After resection, visually identified tumor tissue was excised and placed in prechilled RNAlater. Using a TissueLyser II, 20-50 mg of tumor tissue was diced and homogenized in RLTplus buffer with beta-mercaptoethanol and antifoaming agent. Genomic DNA was extracted with the Qiagen AllPrep DNA/RNA Mini kit. The CDR3, cysteine through phenylalanine, is 13 amino acids long. Here the CDR3 DNA is all that survives: 39 bases in frame from base 1. Relative to germline, V is 7 bases shorter and J is 1 base shorter, with 7 bases between their ends. According to the germline V gene (reference sequence), CDR1 reads SEHNR and CDR2 reads FQNEAQ. In its sample, this clone was seen once. Its antigen specificity is not known. Base quality data are lacking; no much larger clone is found one base away.

The specimen sequenced was breast tumor tissue. The clonotype was recovered from a person aged 40-50 years with breast cancer. Recombination linked TRBV7-9 to TRBJ2-2; the D gene lacks a confident call. Here the CDR3 is given as CASNGQNTGELFF. The bases are TGTGCCAGCAATGGGCAGAACACCGGGGAGCTGTTTTTT.